Following are 16 T cell receptor beta chains from one sample sequenced in a study of T cell responses to AZD1222 COVID-19 vaccine (dated by TCRdb to the early 2020s). Receptor amplification or capture employed the immunoSEQ multiplex PCR assay. The source is immuneACCESS, and TCRdb retained only in-frame sequences with V and J called. Part of the clones is not carried over; for the studies checked, unresolved V genes explain less than half of this, and the remainder is unexplained. The sample includes 190,000 or so clones, with about 88% observed a single time. The leading ten clones occupy 26% of the sample. Per the publication, the time point label means: about 28 days (+/-7) after the second vaccine dose. The sample consisted of peripheral blood, taken 28 days after the second AZD1222 dose. The origin of the receptors is an adult who received the AZD1222 COVID-19 vaccine.

V gene TRBV6-5 combines with J gene TRBJ2-1; 7 bases are shared with TRBD1. Germline V CDR1 and CDR2: MNHEY, SVGAGI. The CDR3 consists of 16 residues. V shed 4 bases, J shed 5 bases, and the junction held 11 bases outside the gene matches. DNA for the CDR3: TGTGCCAGCAGTTTCCGCCCCGGGACAGCCAACAATGAGCAGTTCTTC. Its translation is CASSFRPGTANNEQFF.

Regarding this clone: Other DNA sequences in this sample translate to the same CDR3. The chain links TRBV12-3 or TRBV12-4 to TRBJ2-2; D gene unclear. The CDR3 contains 11 residues. The V gene lost 5 bases and the J gene lost 6 bases, with 4 bases spanning the gap. CDR3 in DNA: TGTGCCAGCAGTCTACCCGGGGAGCTGTTTTTT. This translates into CASSLPGELFF.

This chain joins TRBV18 and TRBJ1-1, with 8 bases fitting TRBD1. The V gene end was trimmed by 3 bases and the J gene end by 5 bases; junction bases not matched to a gene: 8. Looked up from germline, CDR1 is KGHSH and CDR2 is LQKENI. The CDR3 covers 15 residues. The CDR3 DNA reads TGTGCCAGCTCACCGACGACAGGGGCTGGGACTGAAGCTTTCTTT. This gives the protein CASSPTTGAGTEAFF.

The gene calls are TRBV12-3 or TRBV12-4 and TRBJ2-1; D is possibly TRBD1 (5 bases). CDR3 length: 13 residues. The V and J ends lost 5 bases and 6 bases respectively, with 11 bases between them. CDR3 sequence (DNA): TGTGCCAGCAGTCCACATAGGGGCAATGAGCAGTTCTTC. This sequence encodes CASSPHRGNEQFF.

The chain couples TRBV23-1 to TRBJ1-2; the D gene is possibly TRBD1 (5 bases). TRBV23-1 counts as an open reading frame of uncertain function. The CDR3 contains 14 residues. The V and J ends lost 0 bases and 2 bases respectively, with 7 bases between them. DNA for the CDR3: TGCGCCAGCAGTCAATCGCGGGGCAACTATGGCTACACCTTC. It specifies CASSQSRGNYGYTF.

The chain joins TRBV4-3 to TRBJ2-1, with D possibly TRBD2 on 5 matching bases. The V and J ends lost 1 base and 10 bases respectively, with 11 bases between them. This CDR3 is built from 13 residues. The V gene's germline CDR1 is LGHNA and CDR2 YSLEER. CDR3 in amino acids: CASSQADRREQFF. CDR3 nucleotides: TGCGCCAGCAGCCAAGCGGACCGGAGGGAGCAGTTCTTC.

This chain joins TRBV6-5 and TRBJ2-7, with TRBD1 matching 7 bases. The junction had 6 bases not matched to a gene; V was cut back by 10 bases and J by 0 bases. The CDR3 has 13 amino acids. CDR1 and CDR2 (germline): MNHEY, SVGAGI. Here the CDR3 reads CATSRDSSYEQYF. CDR3 bases: TGTGCCACGTCCCGGGACAGCTCCTACGAGCAGTACTTC.

This chain connects TRBV2 to TRBJ2-7, with D uncertain. Germline CDR1 and CDR2: SNHLY and FYNNEI. V lost 1 base and J lost 4, with 8 bases in between. The CDR3 contains 13 residues. The CDR3 protein is CASSEGFGYEQYF. The CDR3 DNA follows: TGTGCCAGCAGTGAAGGATTTGGATACGAGCAGTACTTC.

J is TRBJ2-3 and V is TRBV18; 7 bases align to TRBD1. The V gene end was trimmed by 8 bases and the J gene end by 0 bases; junction bases not matched to a gene: 11. The CDR3 spans 16 residues. In germline, CDR1 is KGHSH, CDR2 LQKENI. CDR3 sequence (DNA): TGTGCCAGCGGGAGCGACAGGGCTAGTAGCACAGATACGCAGTATTTT. Amino acids: CASGSDRASSTDTQYF.

CDR3 nucleotides: TGTGCCAAGGTGGTGGGGGTGGCCAAAAACATTCAGTACTTC. Its protein is CAKVVGVAKNIQYF. The chain uses TRBV6-5 and TRBJ2-4; tentatively, D is TRBD1 or TRBD2 (5 bases each). Germline-derived CDR1 and CDR2 are MNHEY and SVGAGI. V lost 10 bases to trimming and J lost 1 base, with 14 bases between them. The CDR3 extends over 14 amino acids.

This rearrangement joins TRBV28 to TRBJ1-2, with D perhaps matching TRBD1 (6 bases). Trimming took 3 bases from V and 6 from J, leaving 17 bases between them. The germline V gene encodes CDR1 MDHEN and CDR2 SYDVKM. CDR3 size: 15 residues. The CDR3 nucleotides are TGTGCCAGCAGTTTCTGGCAGGGGCGGCTCGATGGCTACACCTTC. This encodes CASSFWQGRLDGYTF.

This rearrangement joins TRBV11-2 to TRBJ1-4; D is ambiguous. Germline V gene data show CDR1 as SGHAT and CDR2 as FQNNGV. Trimming shortened V by 1 base and J by 2 bases, and 8 bases separated the two germline ends. This CDR3 has 15 residues. CDR3 protein: CASSLGGVTNEKLFF. The DNA for the CDR3 is TGTGCCAGCAGCTTAGGCGGGGTCACTAATGAAAAACTGTTTTTT.

With respect to this clone: This could be a read error, since a much larger clone is one nucleotide away. The chain has TRBV6-5 and TRBJ2-7; D not certain. The CDR3 sequence is 10 residues long. V was pared by 5 bases and J by 3 bases, with 2 bases between. From germline, CDR1 is MNHEY and CDR2 SVGAGI. CDR3 protein: CASSHYEQYF. In DNA, the CDR3 is TGTGCCAGCAGTCACTACGAGCAGTACTTC.

The genes are TRBV28 and TRBJ1-2; 9 bases align to TRBD1. Germline assignment: CDR1 MDHEN and CDR2 SYDVKM. After removal of 2 bases from V and 2 bases from J, the junction contained 9 bases not matched to a gene. The CDR3 has 17 residues. The CDR3 nucleotides are TGTGCCAGCAGTTTAGGTTCGACAGGGGGAGGGAACTATGGCTACACCTTC. Translation gives CASSLGSTGGGNYGYTF.

This rearrangement joins TRBV19 to TRBJ2-2; possible D gene TRBD1, 6 bases. The CDR3 extends over 13 amino acids. From germline, CDR1 is LNHDA and CDR2 SQIVND (reference sequence). V was cut by 7 bases and J by 8 bases, with 14 bases left in between. The CDR3 nucleotides are TGTGCCAGTATAGCCAGGGGACGAGGGGAGCTGTTTTTT. Translated, it gives CASIARGRGELFF.

This sequence joins TRBV30 and TRBJ2-1, with TRBD2 identical over 10 bases. This CDR3 is built from 14 residues. The J segment lost 4 bases and the V segment lost 3 bases, leaving 3 bases of the junction unmatched. Germline lookup yields CDR1 GTSNPN and CDR2 SVGIG (reference sequence). The CDR3 DNA is TGTGCCTGGAGCGGACTAGCGGCTTACAATGAGCAGTTCTTC. Its translation: CAWSGLAAYNEQFF.